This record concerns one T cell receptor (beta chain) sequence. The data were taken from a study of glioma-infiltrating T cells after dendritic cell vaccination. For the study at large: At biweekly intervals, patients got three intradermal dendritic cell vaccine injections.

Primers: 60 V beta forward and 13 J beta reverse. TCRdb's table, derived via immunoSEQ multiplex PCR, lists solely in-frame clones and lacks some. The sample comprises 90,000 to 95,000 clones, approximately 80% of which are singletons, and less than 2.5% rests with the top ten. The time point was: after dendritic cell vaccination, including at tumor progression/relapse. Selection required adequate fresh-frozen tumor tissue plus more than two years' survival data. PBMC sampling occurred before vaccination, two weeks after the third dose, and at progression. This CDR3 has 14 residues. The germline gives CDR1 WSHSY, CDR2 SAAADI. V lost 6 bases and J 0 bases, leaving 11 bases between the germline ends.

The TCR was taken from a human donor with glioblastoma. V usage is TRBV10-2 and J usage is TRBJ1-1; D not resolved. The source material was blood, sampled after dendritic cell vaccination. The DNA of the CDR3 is TGCGCCAGCAGGCCTCTGACACTGAACACTGAAGCTTTCTTT. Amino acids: CASRPLTLNTEAFF.